The 20 T cell receptor beta chains reported below all come from one sample, sequenced in a study of CD8 T cells in Susac syndrome. Random-hexamer reverse transcription was applied to about 0.45 to 1 ug RNA. MiXCR was run by TCRdb on the immunoSEQ multiplex PCR reads, yielding one entry per CDR3 protein. The repertoire has about 120,000 distinct CDR3 sequences, nearly 95% of them found once; the top ten carry roughly 0.15%. Sequenced: CD4+ T cells from PBMCs. Every receptor here comes from a human donor in good health.

The V and J genes are TRBV20-1 and TRBJ2-2; 10 bases match TRBD2. Trimming removed 0 bases from V and 6 bases from J; junction bases left unmatched: 10. CDR1 and CDR2 (germline): DFQATT, SNEGSKA (reference sequence). The CDR3 length is 17 residues. CDR3 bases: TGCAGTGCTAGAGATACCACTAGCGGGGATAGGGCCGGGGAGCTGTTTTTT. Translating gives CSARDTTSGDRAGELFF.

This chain joins TRBV3-1 and TRBJ1-1; no clear D. Per germline, CDR1 LGHDT and CDR2 YNNKEL (reference sequence). V lost 3 bases and J lost 4, with 9 bases in between. The CDR3 spans 13 residues. DNA for the CDR3: TGTGCCAGCAGCCAGAGGGCTCCCACTGAAGCTTTCTTT. Its translation is CASSQRAPTEAFF.

This chain links TRBV30 with TRBJ2-1; D not certain. The length of the CDR3 is 12 residues. Trimming took off 4 bases at V and 4 bases at J, with 8 bases between the two ends. Germline-derived CDR1 and CDR2 are GTSNPN and SVGIG (reference sequence). The CDR3 spells CAWKTDYNEQFF. The CDR3 nucleotides are TGTGCCTGGAAGACGGATTACAATGAGCAGTTCTTC.

The chain couples TRBV5-1 to TRBJ2-1, with D uncertain. The germline V gene encodes CDR1 SGHRS and CDR2 YFSETQ. Trimming stripped 0 bases from V and 0 bases from J, with 7 bases between. The CDR3 is made up of 15 amino acids. For the CDR3, the DNA is TGCGCCAGCAGCTTGGGGCAGAGCTCCTACAATGAGCAGTTCTTC. Translating gives CASSLGQSSYNEQFF.

The genes are TRBV28 and TRBJ2-1; TRBD2 matches 10 bases. V lost 5 bases to trimming and J lost 9 bases; unmatched junction nucleotides: 7. Germline-derived CDR1 and CDR2 are MDHEN and SYDVKM. There are 14 residues in the CDR3. In DNA, the CDR3 is TGTGCCAGCAGTCTCCTAGCGGGAGTCTTTGAGCAGTTCTTC. Translation: CASSLLAGVFEQFF.

The V and J genes are TRBV24-1 and TRBJ2-5; D unresolved. Looked up from germline, CDR1 is KGHDR and CDR2 is SFDVKD. The CDR3 consists of 13 residues. V gave up 3 bases and J gave up 5 bases, with 9 bases separating them. The CDR3: CATSDPPRETQYF. In DNA, the CDR3 is TGTGCCACCAGTGATCCCCCTAGGGAGACCCAGTACTTC.

V and J are TRBV7-2 and TRBJ1-2, with D unresolved. Per the germline V gene, CDR1 is SGHTA and CDR2 is FQGNSA. Trimming left V 8 bases short and J 5 bases short, with 15 bases between. The CDR3 loop spans 13 amino acids. The CDR3 is CASQGSTGYGYTF. CDR3 in DNA: TGTGCCAGCCAAGGGTCAACTGGTTATGGCTACACCTTC.

The chain joins TRBV5-4 to TRBJ2-6; weak D call: TRBD1 (6 bases). The CDR3 runs to 18 residues. Deletions cut 4 bases from V and 2 bases from J, with 19 bases between. Germline-derived CDR1 and CDR2 are SGHNT and YYREEE (reference sequence). The CDR3 loop is CASSPGTMVRAGANVLTF. CDR3 nucleotide sequence: TGTGCCAGCAGCCCAGGGACAATGGTACGTGCTGGGGCCAACGTCCTGACTTTC.

This chain uses TRBV15 with TRBJ2-1, with D perhaps matching TRBD2 (5 bases). Germline CDR1 is LNHNV and CDR2 is YYDKDF (reference sequence). V shed 3 bases and J shed 8 bases, with 11 bases lying between them. There are 13 residues in the CDR3. The DNA for the CDR3 is TGTGCCACCAGCAGTGCTAGCAGCGATGAGCAGTTCTTC. Amino acid sequence: CATSSASSDEQFF. Combining the CDR3 with reference TRBV15 and TRBJ2-1 gives the whole variable domain DAMVIQNPRYQVTQFGKPVTLSCSQTLNHNVMYWYQQKSSQAPKLLFHYYDKDFNNEADTPDNFQSRRPNTSFCFLDIRSPGLGDTAMYLCATSSASSDEQFFGPGTRLTVL.

J is TRBJ2-5 and V is TRBV18; no firm D call. Germline CDR1 KGHSH, CDR2 LQKENI. The CDR3 is 13 amino acids. Trimming pared 2 bases from V and 1 base from J, leaving 5 bases between. CDR3 sequence reads: CASSPGFQETQYF. In nucleotides, the CDR3 is TGTGCCAGCTCACCAGGATTCCAAGAGACCCAGTACTTC.

The chain combines TRBV7-2 with TRBJ1-5; no clear D gene. Germline V gene sequence: CDR1 SGHTA, CDR2 FQGNSA. The CDR3 covers 13 residues. With 10 bases removed from V and 3 bases from J, the gap between germline ends came to 13 bases. The CDR3 nucleotides read TGTGCCACAGCTGGCGGGATCAATCAGCCCCAGCATTTT. This codes for CATAGGINQPQHF.

This clonotype was recorded once. The chain couples TRBV12-3 or TRBV12-4 to TRBJ2-4; D uncertain. The CDR3 covers 15 residues. V dropped 7 bases and J dropped 1 base, with 14 bases sitting between them. The CDR3 DNA is TGTGCCAGCACCTCTAGGTTGGAGGCCAAAAACATTCAGTACTTC. Amino acid sequence: CASTSRLEAKNIQYF.

The CDR3: CSAPLVSFGYTF. The CDR3 DNA reads TGCAGTGCCCCATTAGTATCCTTTGGCTACACCTTC. The V call is TRBV20-1, the J call TRBJ1-2, with unresolved D. V dropped 6 bases and J dropped 7 bases, with 15 bases sitting between them. This CDR3 comprises 12 residues. Germline CDR1 and CDR2: DFQATT and SNEGSKA (reference sequence).

This chain connects TRBV27 to TRBJ1-2; D is ambiguous. V gave up 6 bases and J gave up 8 bases, with 19 bases separating them. This CDR3 spans 14 amino acids. Germline loops: CDR1 MNHEY, CDR2 SMNVEV (reference sequence). CDR3 DNA sequence: TGTGCCAGCAGCAATCCGATAGGGTTGGGAGGCTACACCTTC. It codes for CASSNPIGLGGYTF.

This chain links TRBV29-1 with TRBJ2-5; TRBD2 matches at 7 bases. Losses at the gene ends were 5 bases for V and 4 bases for J; bases not matched to a gene: 13. Germline V gene data show CDR1 as SQVTM and CDR2 as ANQGSEA. The length of the CDR3 is 15 residues. This CDR3 reads CSVTSDTRAVETQYF. The CDR3 DNA reads as TGCAGCGTTACTAGCGATACGAGGGCAGTAGAGACCCAGTACTTC.

V gene TRBV5-1 combines with J gene TRBJ1-2; no definite D call. Germline assignment: CDR1 SGHRS and CDR2 YFSETQ. The CDR3 spans 14 residues. The ends were cut back, 4 bases at V and 6 bases at J, with 16 bases in the middle. The CDR3 protein is CASSLDTFLNGYTF. As DNA, the CDR3 is TGCGCCAGCAGCCTTGACACGTTTTTAAATGGCTACACCTTC.

The chain recombines TRBV21-1 with TRBJ2-5; TRBD1 was called by the table and not checked on the DNA. TRBV21-1 is classified as a pseudogene. This CDR3 contains 14 residues. The CDR3 bases are TGTGCCAGCAGCAAAGATGAGGGGCAAGAGACCCAGTACTTC. Translated: CASSKDEGQETQYF.

This chain joins TRBV6-5 and TRBJ1-1; the D gene is possibly TRBD1 (6 bases). CDR3 length equals 14 residues. Germline CDR1 MNHEY, CDR2 SVGAGI. V was pared by 3 bases and J by 2 bases, with 10 bases between. DNA of the CDR3: TGTGCCAGCAGTTATTCAGGGGACAACACTGAAGCTTTCTTT. It yields the protein CASSYSGDNTEAFF.

The CDR3 protein is CASSYSRTGNTEAFF. Written as DNA, the CDR3 is TGTGCCAGCAGTTACAGCCGGACAGGGAACACTGAAGCTTTCTTT. The rearrangement joins TRBV6-5 to TRBJ1-1; 7 bases map to TRBD1. CDR1 is MNHEY and CDR2 is SVGAGI in the germline V gene. This CDR3 is 15 amino acids long. The trim removed 2 bases at V and 1 base at J, leaving 4 bases unmatched.

This clonotype was detected a few times. The chain recombines TRBV3-1 with TRBJ2-1; 12 bases match TRBD2. The CDR3 runs 15 residues. CDR1 is LGHDT and CDR2 is YNNKEL in the germline V gene (reference sequence). Trimming at V came to 4 bases and at J to 6 bases, leaving 4 bases not matched to a gene. CDR3 sequence reads: CASSPGLAGPNEQFF. The CDR3 coding sequence is TGTGCCAGCAGCCCTGGACTAGCGGGACCCAATGAGCAGTTCTTC.